The rows below give T cell receptor beta chains drawn from one sample of a study of blood T cell repertoires in COVID-19. The protocol was immunoSEQ multiplex PCR, while the TCRdb copy is restricted to in-frame clones and leaves out a portion. The sample carries under 200,000 clones, 70% to 90% recorded once. The specimen was peripheral blood. The receptors stem from a man aged 40-49 years with active or convalescent COVID-19. The CDR3 runs from the conserved cysteine through the conserved F or W. A D gene is named only where the DNA matches it firmly. Size tells how often a clone was seen (once, few, many) or the class of an expanded clone, and some rows leave it out.

j_call	clone_size	d_call	v_call	cdr3_nt	cdr3_aa
TRBJ1-5	-	-	TRBV7-2	TGTGCCAGCAGTAGCACGGGAGTGGGCGGATCCCAGCATTTT	CASSSTGVGGSQHF
TRBJ1-6	-	-	TRBV12-3/TRBV12-4	TGTGCCAGCAGTGCGAGAGATAATTCACCCCTCCACTTT	CASSARDNSPLHF
TRBJ2-2	-	-	TRBV13	TGTGCCAGCAGCCCCCGGCAGGGGCCCGGGGAGCTGTTTTTT	CASSPRQGPGELFF
TRBJ1-1	-	TRBD1	TRBV5-1	TGCGCCAGCAGCCACCAAGGACAGGGGTGGACTGAAGCTTTCTTT	CASSHQGQGWTEAFF
TRBJ2-2	-	-	TRBV15	TGTGCCACCAGCAGGAAGGCCCAGGGGCGCCGGCCCGGGGAGCTGTTTTTT	CATSRKAQGRRPGELFF
TRBJ1-2	-	TRBD1	TRBV27	TGTGCCAGCAGTTGGGACAGGGGGGACGGCTACACCTTC	CASSWDRGDGYTF
TRBJ1-1	-	-	TRBV6-1	TGTGCCAGCAGTGATCATGGACAGTCTAAAGCTTTCTTT	CASSDHGQSKAFF
TRBJ1-2	-	TRBD1	TRBV11-1	TGTGCCAGCAGGGACAGGGACGGCTACACCTTC	CASRDRDGYTF
TRBJ1-2	-	-	TRBV6-6	TGTGCCAGCAGTTACTCTCGAGGAGCTAACTATGGCTACACCTTC	CASSYSRGANYGYTF
TRBJ2-2	-	-	TRBV5-8	TGTGCCGCCCCGGAGGGGCAATCGGCCGGGGAGCTGTTTTTT	CAAPEGQSAGELFF
TRBJ2-5	-	-	TRBV3-1/TRBV3-2	TGTGCCAGCAGCCAAGACGGGGGGCCCCAAGAGACCCAGTACTTC	CASSQDGGPQETQYF
TRBJ2-2	once	-	TRBV5-1	TGCGCCAGCAGCCTAGGGGGATCCGGGGAGCTGTTTTTT	CASSLGGSGELFF
TRBJ1-5	-	-	TRBV4-2	TGTGCCAGCAGCCAAGAAATCGGGCGGGGCAATCAGCCCCAGCATTTT	CASSQEIGRGNQPQHF
TRBJ1-1	-	TRBD1	TRBV19	TGTGCCAGTACCCGACAGGGGGCCGGTGAAGCTTTCTTT	CASTRQGAGEAFF
TRBJ2-2	-	-	TRBV2	TGTGCCAGCAGGGATTTGACAGGCCCCGGGGAGCTGTTTTTT	CASRDLTGPGELFF
TRBJ1-1	-	-	TRBV6-4	TGTGCCAGCAGTGCTGAGGGAAACACTGAAGCTTTCTTT	CASSAEGNTEAFF
TRBJ1-6	-	-	TRBV2	TGTGCCAGCAGTGACTACGGGTATAATTCACCCCTCCACTTT	CASSDYGYNSPLHF
TRBJ1-4	-	TRBD1	TRBV9	TGTGCCAGCAGCGCAGGACAGGCCGCTAATGAAAAACTGTTTTTT	CASSAGQAANEKLFF
TRBJ2-7	-	TRBD1	TRBV4-2	TGTGCCAGCAGCCAAGAAGAGGGACAGGGTCCGGGCGAGCAGTACTTC	CASSQEEGQGPGEQYF
TRBJ2-2	-	-	TRBV28	TGTGCCAGCAGTTTAACGGGGGAGAACACCGGGGAGCTGTTTTTT	CASSLTGENTGELFF
TRBJ1-5	-	-	TRBV10-3	TGTGCCATCAGTGAGGAGGCAGGCAATCAGCCCCAGCATTTT	CAISEEAGNQPQHF
TRBJ1-4	-	TRBD1	TRBV4-2	TGTGCCAGCAGCCAGCAGGGGGGTAATGAAAAACTGTTTTTT	CASSQQGGNEKLFF
TRBJ1-2	-	-	TRBV6-4	TGTGCCAGCACCTTCGGACAGTCTAACTATGGCTACACCTTC	CASTFGQSNYGYTF